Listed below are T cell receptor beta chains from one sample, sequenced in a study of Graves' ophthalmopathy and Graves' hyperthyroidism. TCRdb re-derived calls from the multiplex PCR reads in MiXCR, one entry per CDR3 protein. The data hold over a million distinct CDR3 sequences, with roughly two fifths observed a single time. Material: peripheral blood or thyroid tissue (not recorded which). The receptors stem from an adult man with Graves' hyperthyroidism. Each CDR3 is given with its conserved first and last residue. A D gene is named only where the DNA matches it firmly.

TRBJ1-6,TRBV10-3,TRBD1,CAISASTGGKSPLHF
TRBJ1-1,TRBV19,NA,CATSWGGNTEAFF
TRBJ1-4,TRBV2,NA,CASSTPGKKLFF
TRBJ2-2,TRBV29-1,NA,CSAGTSTTGELFF
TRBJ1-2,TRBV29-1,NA,CSVELPSGGYTF
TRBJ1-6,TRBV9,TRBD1,CASSTRDRPSPLHF
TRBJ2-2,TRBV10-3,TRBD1,CAISESRGRPNTGELFF
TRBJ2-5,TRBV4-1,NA,CASSQDLGEGTQYF
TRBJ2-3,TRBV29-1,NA,CSVKVPDTQYF
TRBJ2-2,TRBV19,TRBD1,CASSAGTGLIGTGELFF
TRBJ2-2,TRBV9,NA,CASSVETAFGELFF
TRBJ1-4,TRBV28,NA,CASSFLHSANEKLFF
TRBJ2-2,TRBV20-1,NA,CSGAGGSGANVLTFGAGELFF
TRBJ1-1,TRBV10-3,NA,CAISGMLGPSEAFF
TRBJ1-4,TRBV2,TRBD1,CASGGQGANEKLFF
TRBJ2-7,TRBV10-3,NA,CAISESGGGARYEQYF
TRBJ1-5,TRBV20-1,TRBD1,CSASFRGLNQPQHF